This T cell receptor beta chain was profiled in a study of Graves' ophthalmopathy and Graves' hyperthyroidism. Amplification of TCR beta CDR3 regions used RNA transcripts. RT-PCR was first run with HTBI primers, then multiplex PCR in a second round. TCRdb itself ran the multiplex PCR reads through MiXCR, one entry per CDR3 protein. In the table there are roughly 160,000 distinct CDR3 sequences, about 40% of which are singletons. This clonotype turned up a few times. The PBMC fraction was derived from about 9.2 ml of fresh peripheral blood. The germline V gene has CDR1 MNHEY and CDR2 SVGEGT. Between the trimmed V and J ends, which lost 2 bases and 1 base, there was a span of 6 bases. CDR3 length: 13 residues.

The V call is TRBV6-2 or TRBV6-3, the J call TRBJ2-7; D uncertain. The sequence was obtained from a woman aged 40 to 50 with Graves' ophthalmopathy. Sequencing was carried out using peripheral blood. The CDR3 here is CASSYGLSYEQYF. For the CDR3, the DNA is TGTGCCAGCAGTTACGGCCTTTCCTACGAGCAGTACTTC.